This T cell receptor (beta chain) was obtained from a study of Graves' ophthalmopathy and Graves' hyperthyroidism (dated by TCRdb to 2017 to 2018). In terms of the full investigation: Peripheral blood was collected before any treatment was given, at the time of initial diagnosis. The study used signatures of the TCR beta repertoire to tell Graves' ophthalmopathy apart from Graves' hyperthyroidism and to predict which patients would progress to ophthalmopathy. In total, 120 to 150 blood samples were TCR-sequenced: roughly 45 ophthalmopathy, about 75 hyperthyroidism and approximately 17 hyperthyroidism-to-ophthalmopathy patients. To explore V-J signatures that distinguish ophthalmopathy from hyperthyroidism, a discovery set of more than 90 patients was enrolled, made up of 43 with ophthalmopathy and some 56 with stable hyperthyroidism. The independent validation cohort included under 20 hyperthyroidism patients plus 17 patients who later progressed from hyperthyroidism to ophthalmopathy. In five to seven hyperthyroidism patients, the T-cell repertoire of thyroid tissue was compared with the T-cell repertoire of blood. Once sampling was done, hyperthyroidism patients were given methimazole at a starting dose of 30 mg daily, while ophthalmopathy patients were given high-dose intravenous methylprednisolone. Overall study results and their limits: Most expanded thyroid clonotypes with a frequency above 0.001 also appeared in blood, which suggests that blood repertoires may reflect the immune response in the thyroid. The 13-signature model separated ophthalmopathy from stable hyperthyroidism with roughly 88% sensitivity and around 84% specificity in cross-validation, and 80%/75% in the test set. No statistical method was used to predetermine the sample size, and group allocation was not hidden from the investigators. In validation, the model predicted ophthalmopathy progression with more than 55% sensitivity and 72.22% specificity; some twelve predicted patients were CT-confirmed with GO in a median of approximately 6.5 months.

TCR beta CDR3 regions were amplified from RNA transcripts for repertoire sequencing. The first round was an RT-PCR using HTBI primers with the Qiagen OneStep RT-PCR kit, and this first round was followed by a second-round multiplex PCR, then size selection and purification. The libraries underwent paired-end sequencing with 100 bp reads on an Illumina HiSeq2000. On the study's bioinformatics: Reads were processed with SOAPnuke, discarding reads with adapters, uncalled bases, mean Phred below 15, or no exact constant-primer or identifier match. COPE v1.2.5 was used to merge high-quality paired reads. Clonotypes were defined as unique nucleotide sequences and were aligned to IMGT TRB V, D and J references using MiTCR v1.1. Analysis was restricted to V-J combinations with a frequency above 0.0001, which covered 98% to 99.2% of repertoires. A TCR clonal expansion and chaos score per V-J combination was defined as the ratio of F50 clonal expansion to chaos observed in the TCRdist matrix. Welch's t-statistics and random forest were used to reduce features to about 14 V-J combinations, which were fed into a naive Bayes classifier. The similarity between thyroid and blood repertoires was quantified using the Morisita-Horn index. TCRdb reprocessing: public reads trimmed at Q25 with fastp, clones called with MiXCR, in-frame beta chains kept. Every distinct CDR3 protein forms one entry, paired with its most common genes and DNA. TCRdb assigned the V and J calls; the authors' analysis was not used. The sample data list 650,000 to 900,000 distinct CDR3 sequences, and roughly 41% of these were observed just once. Roughly 45% of the sample lies in the top ten.

The ophthalmopathy patients had moderately to severely active disease, with a Clinical Activity Score of 3 or higher, a NOSPECS grade of 4 or higher, and a disease duration of less than 3 months. Patients with other autoimmune diseases, uncontrolled infections, pregnancy or lactation were excluded. Clinical symptoms, serum thyroxine, TRAb, thyroid ultrasound and orbital computed tomography were used for diagnosis. PBMCs were isolated from 8 to 10 ml of fresh peripheral blood by Ficoll-Paque density gradient centrifugation. Total RNA was extracted using Trizol reagent, and RNA quality was checked on an Agilent 2100 Bioanalyzer. As regards this clonotype: Its specific antigen is unknown. No much larger clone is present one base from it, and per-base qualities are unavailable.

Compared with germline, V lacks 5 bases and J lacks 1 base; bases without a gene match: 11. The CDR1 and CDR2 encoded by the germline V gene (reference sequence) are SGHAT and FQDESV. The CDR3 starts with the cysteine, ends with the phenylalanine, and has 18 residues. The DNA shown is the 54-base CDR3, in frame from base 1. The rearrangement combines TRBV11-1 with TRBJ2-2; 9 nucleotides in the junction match TRBD2. The sequenced sample was peripheral blood. This receptor was identified in an adult man with Graves' ophthalmopathy. Read as DNA, the sequence is TGTGCCAGCAGCCCCCGACTAGCGGCTTACCGGAACACCGGGGAGCTGTTTTTT. This translates into CASSPRLAAYRNTGELFF.